This TCR beta chain was identified in a study of regulatory T cells in long-lasting Graves disease. Whole-study findings and limits: Favored gene segments in persistent disease were TRBV28, TRBJ1-2 and TRBJ2-5.

Libraries of TCR beta came from iRepertoire HTBI primers plus Arm-PCR of CDR3 regions. TCRdb redid the calling of the multiplex PCR reads with MiXCR, one entry per CDR3 protein. The sample lists some 330,000 distinct CDR3 sequences; 12% were seen once. This clonotype was seen many times. Its antigen is unknown. CDR3 length: 16 residues. V lost 1 base, J lost 2 bases, and 5 bases stayed unmatched. CDR1 and CDR2 from the germline V gene are SGHTA and FQGTGA. Stated time point: newly diagnosed GD, antithyroid drugs for less than 3 months. PBMC-extracted RNA yielded the TCR library. This sample also belongs to another study, concerning T cells in Graves' hyperthyroidism and ophthalmopathy. According to that study: Uncontrolled infection, other autoimmune disease, pregnancy or lactation led to exclusion. TCR CDR3 underwent first-round RT-PCR with the HTBI primer set.

The source material was peripheral blood mononuclear cells (PBMCs), sampled at new diagnosis, from a patient treated with antithyroid drugs. The receptor was derived from a woman in her late teens or twenties with Graves disease. The gene calls are TRBV7-3 and TRBJ2-3; the match to TRBD2 covers 8 bases. The DNA for the CDR3 is TGTGCCAGCAGCTTAATGGCGGGGGGAACCACAGATACGCAGTATTTT. Amino acid sequence: CASSLMAGGTTDTQYF.